This TCR beta chain derives from a study of T-cell memory formation after mild COVID-19. Across the whole study: TCR clusters were mostly donor specific.

Overall study results and limits: Memory sampled before infection contained some responding clones, suggesting cross-reactive memory joined. For contracting clones, CD4+ ones sat mainly in CM and EM, CD8+ in EMRA.

In its sample, this clonotype was seen a few times. Its cognate antigen is unknown. The CDR3 runs 14 residues. CDR1 SQVTM and CDR2 ANQGSEA come from the germline V gene. V lost 3 bases to trimming and J lost 1 base, with 12 bases between them. TCRdb itself ran the 5' RACE reads through MiXCR, one entry per CDR3 protein. The repertoire consists of hundreds of thousands of distinct CDR3 sequences, with approximately 23% occurring once and the leading ten covering approximately 12%. The TCR originated in an adult woman who had mild COVID-19 (a few samples of this study predate the infection). Cell type and time point are not known. Specimen: PBMCs or a T cell subset sorted from them (not recorded which). This chain uses TRBV29-1 with TRBJ1-1, with D possibly being TRBD1 (5 bases). The chain's CDR3 is CSVDPGTANTEAFF. In DNA form, the CDR3 reads TGCAGCGTTGATCCAGGGACGGCGAACACTGAAGCTTTCTTT.